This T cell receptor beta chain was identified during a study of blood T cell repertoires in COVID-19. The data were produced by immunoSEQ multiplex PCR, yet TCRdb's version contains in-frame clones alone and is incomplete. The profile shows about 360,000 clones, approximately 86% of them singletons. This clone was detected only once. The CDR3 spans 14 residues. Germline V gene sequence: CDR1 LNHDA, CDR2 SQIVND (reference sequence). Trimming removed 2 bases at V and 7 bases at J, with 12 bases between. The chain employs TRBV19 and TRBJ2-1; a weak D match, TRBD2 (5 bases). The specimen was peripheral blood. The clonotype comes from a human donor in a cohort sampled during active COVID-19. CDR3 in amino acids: CASSIKERGNEQFF. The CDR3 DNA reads TGTGCCAGTAGTATAAAAGAGAGAGGGAATGAGCAGTTCTTC.